One TCR beta chain is described in this entry. What it recognizes is unknown. Measured with immunoSEQ multiplex PCR; TCRdb has only the in-frame clones, and not every one. The table lists approximately 420,000 clones, more than 85% of them singletons. The data belong to a study of Ad26.COV2.S vaccination and SARS-CoV-2 variants. In the study overall: The study gave Ad26.COV2.S intramuscularly, once or twice 56 days apart. Regarding the study as a whole: Reported post-vaccination CD8+ and CD4+ T cell responses to spike showed substantial breadth. Analyses of TCR breadth and depth may have underestimated total T cell responses.

Unmatched junction bases numbered 10, after V lost 2 bases and J lost 8 bases. The CDR3 is made up of 16 amino acids. CDR1 is SNHLY, CDR2 FYNNEI, per germline. Treatment indicated: 19 received Ad26.COV2.S at low or high dose, single or two shots; several received placebo; per-sample allocation not given. Sampling occurred on day 63 after the first vaccine or placebo injection. The chain has TRBV2 and TRBJ2-1, with 9 bases fitting TRBD2. The source was peripheral blood, collected in a trial of Ad26.COV2.S vaccine versus placebo. The TCR comes from a person aged 18-65 years who received the Ad26.COV2.S COVID-19 vaccine or a placebo. The CDR3 loop is CASSELGGGATDEQFF. CDR3 DNA sequence: TGTGCCAGCAGTGAATTGGGCGGGGGGGCTACCGATGAGCAGTTCTTC.